This T cell receptor beta chain came from a study of Ad26.COV2.S vaccination and SARS-CoV-2 variants. Study-level background: A COV1001 Ad26.COV2.S trial-arm participant provided the sample. Once or twice, 56 days apart, Ad26.COV2.S was delivered intramuscularly.

Treatment noted: around 19 received Ad26.COV2.S at low or high dose, single or two shots; several received placebo; per-sample allocation not given. After the first vaccine or placebo injection, samples were drawn on day 63. The shot given was an Ad26 vector that makes Wuhan-strain SARS-CoV-2 spike. The assay was immunoSEQ multiplex PCR, and TCRdb's table has in-frame clones only and misses some. The table has about 350,000 clones, roughly 90% seen once. This specimen consisted of peripheral blood, obtained in a trial of Ad26.COV2.S vaccine versus placebo. The receptor's source is a person between 18 and 65 years old who received the Ad26.COV2.S COVID-19 vaccine or a placebo.

CDR3: CASSLADGYTF. In DNA, the CDR3 is TGTGCCAGCAGCTTAGCCGATGGCTACACCTTC. The rearrangement joins TRBV7-9 to TRBJ1-2; D not certain. Germline V CDR1 and CDR2: SEHNR, FQNEAQ (reference sequence). The CDR3 consists of 11 residues. V lost 0 bases and J lost 6, with 2 bases in between. Combining the CDR3 with reference TRBV7-9 and TRBJ1-2 gives the whole variable domain DTGVSQNPRHKITKRGQNVTFRCDPISEHNRLYWYRQTLGQGPEFLTYFQNEAQLEKSRLLSDRFSAERPKGSFSTLEIQRTEQGDSAMYLCASSLADGYTFGSGTRLTVV.